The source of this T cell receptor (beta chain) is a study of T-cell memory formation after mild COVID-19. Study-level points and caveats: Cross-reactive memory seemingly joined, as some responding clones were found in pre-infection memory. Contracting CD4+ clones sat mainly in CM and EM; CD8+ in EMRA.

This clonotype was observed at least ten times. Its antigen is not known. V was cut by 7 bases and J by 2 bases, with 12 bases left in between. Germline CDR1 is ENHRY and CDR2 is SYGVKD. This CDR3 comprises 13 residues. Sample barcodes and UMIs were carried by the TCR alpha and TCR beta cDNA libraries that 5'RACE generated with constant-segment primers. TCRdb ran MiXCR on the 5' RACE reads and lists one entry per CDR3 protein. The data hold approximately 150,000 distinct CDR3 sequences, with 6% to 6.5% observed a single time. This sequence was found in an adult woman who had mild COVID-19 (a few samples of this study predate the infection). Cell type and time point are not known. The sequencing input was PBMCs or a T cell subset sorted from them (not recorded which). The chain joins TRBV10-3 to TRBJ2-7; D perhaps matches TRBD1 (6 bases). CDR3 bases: TGTGCCATCACTCCAGGGGAACCCTACGAGCAGTACTTC. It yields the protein CAITPGEPYEQYF.